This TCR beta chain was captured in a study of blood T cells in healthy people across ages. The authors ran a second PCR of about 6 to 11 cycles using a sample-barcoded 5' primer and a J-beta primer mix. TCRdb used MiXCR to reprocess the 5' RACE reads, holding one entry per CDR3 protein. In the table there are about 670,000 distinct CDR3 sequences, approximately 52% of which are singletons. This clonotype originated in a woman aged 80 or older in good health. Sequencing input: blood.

The CDR3 sequence is CASGTQGRTLNTEAFF. In DNA, the CDR3 is TGTGCCAGCGGGACTCAGGGGCGAACTTTGAACACTGAAGCTTTCTTT. The V call is TRBV28, the J call TRBJ1-1, with a weak D call TRBD1 (6 bases). The CDR3 totals 16 residues. The germline V gene has CDR1 MDHEN and CDR2 SYDVKM. V gave up 8 bases and J gave up 0 bases, with 19 bases separating them.